A single sample is the source of the 4 T cell receptor beta chains below, sequenced in a study of shared clonotypes between healthy human individuals. Sequencing used immunoSEQ multiplex PCR; TCRdb keeps in-frame clones, though not all of them. The sample shows some 1 million clones, about 77% of them seen only once. The sequenced sample consisted of memory CD4+ T cells sorted from blood. Subset defined: CD45RA-negative fraction. These receptors all stem from a man between 18 and 29 years old in good health.

This chain joins TRBV19 and TRBJ1-3, with unresolved D. V lost 7 bases, J lost 0 bases, and 16 bases lay in between. The CDR3 loop spans 16 amino acids. Germline assignment: CDR1 LNHDA and CDR2 SQIVND (reference sequence). CDR3 region: CASKPDGRVSGNTIYF. Here the CDR3 DNA reads TGTGCCAGTAAACCGGACGGAAGAGTCTCTGGAAACACCATATATTTT.

V gene TRBV5-1 combines with J gene TRBJ2-7; unclear D gene. The CDR3 has 13 amino acids. Between the trimmed V and J ends, which lost 5 bases and 0 bases, there was a span of 9 bases. Germline V CDR1 and CDR2: SGHRS, YFSETQ. DNA for the CDR3: TGCGCCAGCAGTAACCTTTCCTCCTACGAGCAGTACTTC. Its translation is CASSNLSSYEQYF.

The chain has TRBV7-6 and TRBJ2-2; 9 nucleotides align to TRBD1. V lost 5 bases, J lost 0 bases, and 4 bases stayed unmatched. There are 16 residues in the CDR3. The V gene's germline CDR1 is SGHVS and CDR2 FNYEAQ. Here the CDR3 reads CASSHRQGANTGELFF. The DNA of the CDR3 is TGTGCCAGCAGCCACCGACAGGGGGCGAACACCGGGGAGCTGTTTTTT.

This chain joins TRBV19 and TRBJ1-6; a weak D match, TRBD1 (6 bases). CDR1 is LNHDA, CDR2 SQIVND, per germline (reference sequence). Trimming cost V 4 bases and J 0 bases, with 16 bases left between them. This CDR3 is built from 18 residues. Here the CDR3 reads CASSTGQTTSSYNSPLHF. The CDR3 DNA follows: TGTGCCAGTAGTACCGGACAGACGACGAGCTCCTATAATTCACCCCTCCACTTT.